This TCR beta chain was recorded in a study of radiotherapy plus CTLA-4 blockade in lung cancer. Study-wide results and caveats: Interferon-beta and early blood T cell clone dynamics reportedly predicted response best.

This clone showed up just a few times. Its antigen remains unidentified. Profiling relied on immunoSEQ multiplex PCR, and the TCRdb table lists in-frame clones only, not all of them. The data show some 120,000 clones, 70% to 85% seen once. Germline V CDR1 and CDR2: MDHEN, SYDVKM. The CDR3 loop spans 14 amino acids. Trimming stripped 10 bases from V and 1 base from J, with 11 bases between. Receiving focal radiation plus CTLA-4 blockade with ipilimumab were patients who had chemo-refractory metastatic non-small-cell lung cancer. The chain employs TRBV28 and TRBJ1-6; unclear D gene. The sequencing used peripheral blood, collected from a patient treated with radiotherapy plus ipilimumab. This sequence was found in a human donor with non-small cell lung cancer that progressed on radiotherapy plus ipilimumab. Some clones in this sample may be carry-over from other donors' samples. The CDR3 region has the DNA TGTGCCACCACAGCGGGGTCCTATAATTCACCCCTCCACTTT. This codes for CATTAGSYNSPLHF.